This T cell receptor (beta chain) was captured by sequencing in a study of cytomegalovirus exposure and HLA in healthy donors. General study results and limits: For TCR beta chains, V- and J-gene trimming was later linked to a missense DCLRE1C variant. Across donors, sequencing depth was assumed by presence/absence analyses to be roughly uniform.

Primers: 60 Vbeta forward and 13 Jbeta reverse. Libraries were prepared by immunoSEQ multiplex PCR; TCRdb keeps only in-frame clonotypes and omits some of them. The sample includes under 80,000 clones, roughly 75% of them seen just once. V lost 2 bases, J lost 5 bases, and 10 bases stayed unmatched. The germline V gene encodes CDR1 SEHNR and CDR2 FQNEAQ (reference sequence). The CDR3 loop spans 16 amino acids. Regarding this clone: As yet, its antigen is unknown.

The sequence derives from a woman aged 40 to 50 in good health and CMV-seronegative. The chain joins TRBV7-9 to TRBJ2-5; 8 positions match TRBD2. The sequencing sample was made of PBMCs. The CDR3 loop is CASSLSGGRPGETQYF. Here the CDR3 DNA reads TGTGCCAGCAGCTTATCAGGCGGGAGGCCGGGGGAGACCCAGTACTTC. The full variable domain, with the rest looked up from reference TRBV7-9 and TRBJ2-5, is DTGVSQNPRHKITKRGQNVTFRCDPISEHNRLYWYRQTLGQGPEFLTYFQNEAQLEKSRLLSDRFSAERPKGSFSTLEIQRTEQGDSAMYLCASSLSGGRPGETQYFGPGTRLLVL.